A selection of T cell receptor beta chains follows, all from one sample in a study of T cell responses to AZD1222 COVID-19 vaccine. Data came from immunoSEQ multiplex PCR; TCRdb stores just in-frame clones and leaves some out. The table records approximately 150,000 clones, around 92% of them present only once. The sequencing used peripheral blood, collected on day 0 of AZD1222 vaccination. The source of these receptors is an adult in good health. CDR3s include the opening cysteine and the closing phenylalanine or tryptophan. Fields, in order: D gene, J gene, V gene, clone size, CDR3 length, CDR3 protein, CDR3 DNA. A D gene is named only where the DNA matches it firmly. Where a row states a size, it is once, few, many or the class of an expanded clone; other rows omit it.

-,TRBJ1-2,TRBV6-6,-,16,CASSYSINRDNYGYTF,TGTGCCAGCAGTTACTCGATAAACAGGGATAACTATGGCTACACCTTC
TRBD1,TRBJ1-1,TRBV9,-,15,CASSIGTGGLTEAFF,TGTGCCAGCAGCATTGGGACAGGGGGTCTCACTGAAGCTTTCTTT
TRBD1,TRBJ1-2,TRBV3-1/TRBV3-2,once,16,CASSQEPGQGFFGYTF,TGTGCCAGCAGCCAAGAACCGGGACAGGGGTTTTTTGGCTACACCTTC
-,TRBJ1-2,TRBV5-1,-,15,CASSFDSRGNYGYTF,TGCGCCAGCAGCTTCGATTCCAGGGGCAACTATGGCTACACCTTC
-,TRBJ1-1,TRBV29-1,-,12,CSVEEGHTEAFF,TGCAGCGTTGAAGAGGGGCACACTGAAGCTTTCTTT
-,TRBJ2-7,TRBV5-8,-,12,CASSFRQYEQYF,TGTGCCAGCAGCTTTCGTCAGTACGAGCAGTACTTC
TRBD1,TRBJ1-2,TRBV11-2,-,14,CASSRQGIAGLVTF,TGTGCCAGCAGCCGACAGGGGATCGCGGGGTTGGTCACCTTC
TRBD1,TRBJ1-1,TRBV19,-,13,CASGQGSDTEAFF,TGTGCCAGCGGACAGGGGTCAGACACTGAAGCTTTCTTT
-,TRBJ1-1,TRBV5-1,-,14,CASSSDVLLTEAFF,TGCGCCAGCAGCTCCGACGTTCTTCTAACTGAAGCTTTCTTT
-,TRBJ1-1,TRBV6-6,-,16,CASSQGAQGRDTEAFF,TGTGCCAGCAGTCAAGGAGCCCAGGGGCGGGACACTGAAGCTTTCTTT
-,TRBJ1-4,TRBV18,few,19,CASSPTAPSQQGPNEKLFF,TGTGCCAGCTCACCAACAGCCCCCAGTCAACAGGGCCCTAATGAAAAACTGTTTTTT
TRBD1,TRBJ1-1,TRBV6-6,-,18,CASSPRGLTGGRNTEAFF,TGTGCCAGCAGTCCCAGAGGCCTCACAGGGGGTCGAAACACTGAAGCTTTCTTT
TRBD2,TRBJ2-7,TRBV11-3,-,14,CASSLGGGAYEQYF,TGTGCCAGCAGCTTAGGCGGGGGGGCCTACGAGCAGTACTTC
-,TRBJ1-4,TRBV5-5,once,19,CASSRHWAGSFVTNEKLFF,TGTGCCAGCAGCCGCCACTGGGCAGGGTCCTTTGTTACTAATGAAAAACTGTTTTTT
-,TRBJ1-3,TRBV7-2,-,16,CASSFGAGNSGNTIYF,TGTGCCAGCAGCTTCGGGGCCGGGAACTCTGGAAACACCATATATTTT
-,TRBJ1-6,TRBV7-9,-,15,CASSLGRAYNSPLHF,TGTGCCAGCAGCTTAGGCCGCGCCTATAATTCACCCCTCCACTTT
TRBD1,TRBJ1-5,TRBV12-3/TRBV12-4,-,13,CASSRQGGQPQHF,TGTGCCAGCAGCCGACAGGGAGGACAGCCCCAGCATTTT
-,TRBJ1-5,TRBV16,once,15,CASSHGTSVNQPQHF,TGTGCCAGCAGCCATGGGACATCGGTCAATCAGCCCCAGCATTTT
TRBD2,TRBJ2-3,TRBV19,-,16,CASSRGLAGSTDTQYF,TGTGCCAGTAGTAGGGGACTAGCGGGCAGCACAGATACGCAGTATTTT
-,TRBJ1-6,TRBV5-6,-,15,CASTKDDSVNSPLHF,TGTGCCAGCACTAAAGATGACAGCGTAAATTCACCCCTCCACTTT
TRBD1,TRBJ1-2,TRBV5-6,-,15,CASSFGQGGDYGYTF,TGTGCCAGCAGCTTTGGACAGGGGGGCGACTATGGCTACACCTTC
-,TRBJ1-5,TRBV10-3,-,14,CAISRPGSDQPQHF,TGTGCCATCAGTAGACCGGGATCAGATCAGCCCCAGCATTTT